The source of this T cell receptor beta chain is a study of control samples from healthy donors and cancer patients. V was trimmed by 5 bases and J by 0 bases, leaving 8 bases between them. The germline V gene has CDR1 SEHNR and CDR2 FQNEAQ (reference sequence). The CDR3 totals 15 residues. A few counts support this clone. Clones were sequenced by immunoSEQ multiplex PCR, and TCRdb holds only the in-frame ones, with some missing. The data contain fewer than 90,000 clones, 84% of them seen just once; the ten biggest clones take up under 30%. This chain connects TRBV7-9 to TRBJ2-6; D call uncertain. The sequenced sample was blood. The TCR originated in a man aged 45-60 years in good health. This CDR3 is CASSGHLSGANVLTF. In DNA, the CDR3 is TGTGCCAGCAGCGGTCATCTCTCTGGGGCCAACGTCCTGACTTTC.